The 8 T cell receptor beta chains below were found in one sample sequenced in a study of T cell repertoires in cytomegalovirus infection. Which antigens these TCRs recognize remains unknown. TCRdb fed the reads into MiXCR, producing one record per CDR3 protein. The sample contains 900,000 to 950,000 distinct CDR3 sequences, around 30% of which appear only once. The specimen comprised cultured CD8+ T cells from PBMCs, sampled from culture after CMV antigen stimulation. The source of these receptors is a human donor in good health (CMV status not recorded). Some clones in this sample may be carry-over from other donors' samples.

The table lists this clonotype with many counts. This rearrangement joins TRBV7-3 to TRBJ1-3, with 8 bases matching TRBD1. Per the germline V gene, CDR1 is SGHTA and CDR2 is FQGTGA. CDR3 size: 15 residues. With V trimmed by 5 bases and J by 2 bases, 5 bases remained unmatched. The CDR3 region is CASSTTGGAGNTIYF. The CDR3 region has the DNA TGTGCCAGCAGCACCACAGGGGGTGCTGGAAACACCATATATTTT.

This clonotype turned up a few times. V gene TRBV12-3 or TRBV12-4 combines with J gene TRBJ2-3, with 7 bases lining up with TRBD2. This CDR3 has 15 residues. V lost 8 bases and J lost 2; bases outside the gene matches: 10. CDR3 sequence: CASGSRGVNTDTQYF. CDR3 nucleotide sequence: TGTGCCAGCGGCTCCCGGGGGGTGAACACAGATACGCAGTATTTT.

The chain carries TRBV12-3 or TRBV12-4 and TRBJ2-1, with 9 bases lining up with TRBD1. CDR3 length equals 16 residues. With V trimmed by 0 bases and J by 4 bases, 4 bases remained unmatched. The CDR3 protein is CASSLAGGQGYNEQFF. CDR3 DNA: TGTGCCAGCAGTTTAGCGGGGGGACAGGGATACAATGAGCAGTTCTTC.

DNA for the CDR3: TGTGCCAGCAGCCTCGGGACAAGCCAAGTGAGGAACTATGGCTACACCTTC. Its translation is CASSLGTSQVRNYGYTF. This sequence joins TRBV5-6 and TRBJ1-2; weak D call: TRBD1 (6 bases). This CDR3 contains 17 residues. The germline V gene encodes CDR1 SGHDT and CDR2 YYEEEE. The germline V and J ends were trimmed by 4 bases and 2 bases, with 21 bases remaining between them. Complete variable domain (other parts from reference TRBV5-6 and TRBJ1-2): DAGVTQSPTHLIKTRGQQVTLRCSPKSGHDTVSWYQQALGQGPQFIFQYYEEEERQRGNFPDRFSGHQFPNYSSELNVNALLLGDSALYLCASSLGTSQVRNYGYTFGSGTRLTVV.

This clonotype was seen a few times. The chain combines TRBV7-9 with TRBJ1-1, with 9 positions matching TRBD1. The germline CDR1 and CDR2 sequences are SEHNR and FQNEAQ (reference sequence). The CDR3 runs 15 residues. After removal of 3 bases from V and 4 bases from J, the junction contained 6 bases not matched to a gene. The CDR3 DNA reads TGTGCCAGCAGCTTCGTGGGGGGACAGGGCACTGAAGCTTTCTTT. As protein: CASSFVGGQGTEAFF.

On this clonotype itself: This clone may be a read error of a much larger clone one base away. The chain links TRBV7-8 to TRBJ2-7; D not resolved. Germline V gene data show CDR1 as SGHVS and CDR2 as FQNEAQ. V lost 7 bases and J 2 bases, leaving 9 bases between the germline ends. This CDR3 is 12 amino acids long. The DNA for the CDR3 is TGTGCCAGCATCCGATCCCCCTACGAGCAGTACGTC. Protein: CASIRSPYEQYV.

This clonotype was recorded many times. One junction end does not reproduce the germline sequence, and a read error may be involved. V is TRBV4-1 and J is TRBJ1-1, with TRBD1 identical over 7 bases. The germline CDR1 and CDR2 sequences are MGHRA and YSYEKL. The CDR3 consists of 13 residues. As DNA, the CDR3 is TGTGCCAGCAGTCCGACAGGGTACACTGAAGCTTTCTTT. Residues: CASSPTGYTEAFF.

This clonotype was counted only a few times. The CDR3 nucleotides are TGTGCCAGCAGCTCCCCGGTACCGGGACACAAAGCTTTCTTT. Translated, it gives CASSSPVPGHKAFF. The chain joins TRBV7-9 to TRBJ1-1, with D maybe TRBD1 (6 bases). This CDR3 contains 14 residues. Germline-derived CDR1 and CDR2 are SEHNR and FQNEAQ (reference sequence). V was pared by 4 bases and J by 9 bases, with 18 bases between.